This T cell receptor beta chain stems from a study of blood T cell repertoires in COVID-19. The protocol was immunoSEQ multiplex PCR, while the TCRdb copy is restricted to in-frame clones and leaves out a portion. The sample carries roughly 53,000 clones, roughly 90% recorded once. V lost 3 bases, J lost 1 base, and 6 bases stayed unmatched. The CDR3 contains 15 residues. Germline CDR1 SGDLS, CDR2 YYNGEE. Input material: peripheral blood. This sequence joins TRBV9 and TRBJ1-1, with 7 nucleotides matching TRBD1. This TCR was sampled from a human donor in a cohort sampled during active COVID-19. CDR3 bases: TGTGCCAGCAGCGCCGGACAGGTACAGAACACTGAAGCTTTCTTT. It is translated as CASSAGQVQNTEAFF. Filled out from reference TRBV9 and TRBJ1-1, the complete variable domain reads DSGVTQTPKHLITATGQRVTLRCSPRSGDLSVYWYQQSLDQGLQFLIQYYNGEERAKGNILERFSAQQFPDLHSELNLSSLELGDSALYFCASSAGQVQNTEAFFGQGTRLTVV.